This TCR beta chain was observed in a study of T cell responses to AZD1222 COVID-19 vaccine. Notes on the study in general: An increase in Spike-specific TCR breadth and depth was observed after two AZD1222 doses.

About this clone: Its target is unknown.

The CDR3 consists of 14 residues. In germline, CDR1 is MDHEN, CDR2 SYDVKM. Between the trimmed V and J ends, which lost 10 bases and 3 bases, there was a span of 13 bases. Data came from immunoSEQ multiplex PCR; TCRdb stores just in-frame clones and leaves some out. The sample lists some 54,000 clones, around 92% occurring once. The TCR was taken from an adult in good health. This rearrangement joins TRBV28 to TRBJ1-6; D might be TRBD1 (6 bases). The sequencing here drew on peripheral blood, taken on day 0 of AZD1222 vaccination. The CDR3 reads CATSTGIYNSPLHF. The CDR3 DNA reads TGTGCCACCTCAACAGGGATCTATAATTCACCCCTCCACTTT. Full variable domain (outside the CDR3, taken from reference TRBV28 and TRBJ1-6): DVKVTQSSRYLVKRTGEKVFLECVQDMDHENMFWYRQDPGLGLRLIYFSYDVKMKEKGDIPEGYSVSREKKERFSLILESASTNQTSMYLCATSTGIYNSPLHFGNGTRLTVT.